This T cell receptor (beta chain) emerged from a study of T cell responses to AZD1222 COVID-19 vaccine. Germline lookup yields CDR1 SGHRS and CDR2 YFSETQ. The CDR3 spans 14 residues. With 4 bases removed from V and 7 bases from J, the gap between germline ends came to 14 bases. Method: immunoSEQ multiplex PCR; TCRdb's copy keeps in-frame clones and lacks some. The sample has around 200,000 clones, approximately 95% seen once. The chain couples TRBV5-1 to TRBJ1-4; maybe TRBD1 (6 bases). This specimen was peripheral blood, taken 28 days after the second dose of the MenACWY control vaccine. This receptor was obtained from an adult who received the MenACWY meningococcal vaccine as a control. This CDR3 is CASSLNTGIEKLFF. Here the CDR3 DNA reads TGCGCCAGCAGCCTCAATACAGGGATTGAAAAACTGTTTTTT.